This T cell receptor beta chain is from a study of technical replicates of blood from several donors (dated by TCRdb to the late 2010s). On this clone: This clone's antigen is unknown. No qualities accompany the bases; no much larger clone lies one base away.

The library was generated by the immunoSEQ multiplex PCR assay. TCRdb stores this immuneACCESS table with in-frame sequences only. Part of the clones is absent; in the studies checked, under half of the shortfall reflects unresolved V genes, and no reason is known for the rest. Recorded for this sample are around 92,000 clones; about 95% of them occurred a single time. The ten largest account for around 0.21% of the sample. The CDR3 numbers 14 residues from cysteine through phenylalanine. Only CDR3 DNA is held: 42 bases, read in frame from base 1. For this chain, trimming is 7 bases at the V end and 3 bases at the J end, and the number of junction bases without a gene match is 9. CDR1 and CDR2, looked up from the germline V gene (reference sequence), are MNHEY and SMNVEV.

The source of this sequence is a human donor in good health. Sequenced: T cells isolated from PBMCs. The sequence links TRBV27 to TRBJ2-7; TRBD1 lines up with 7 middle nucleotides. The nucleotides read TGTGCCAGCACCCGGACAGGTTCTTACTACGAGCAGTACTTC. It specifies CASTRTGSYYEQYF.